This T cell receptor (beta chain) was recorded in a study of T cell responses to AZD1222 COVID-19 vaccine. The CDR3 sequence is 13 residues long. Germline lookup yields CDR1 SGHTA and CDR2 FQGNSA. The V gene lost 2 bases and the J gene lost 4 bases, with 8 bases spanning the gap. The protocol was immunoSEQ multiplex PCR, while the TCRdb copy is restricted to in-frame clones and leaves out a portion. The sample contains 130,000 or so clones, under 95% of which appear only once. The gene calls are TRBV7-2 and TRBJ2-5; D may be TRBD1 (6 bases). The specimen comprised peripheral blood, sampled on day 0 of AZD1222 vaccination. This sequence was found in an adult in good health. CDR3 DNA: TGTGCCAGCAGCTTATCAGGGGTAGAGACCCAGTACTTC. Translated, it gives CASSLSGVETQYF.